This T cell receptor beta chain came from a study of blood T cell repertoires in COVID-19. Across the whole study: Researchers got acute and convalescent COVID-19 samples from the United States, Italy and Spain.

Trimming took off 6 bases at V and 8 bases at J, with 14 bases between the two ends. CDR3 length: 13 residues. Per the authors' pipeline: Amplified reference gene primers provided the basis for estimating nucleated cell counts. The method was immunoSEQ multiplex PCR; TCRdb's version includes in-frame clones alone and lacks a portion of them. The V and J calls and clone size were taken over from that table, and D and trimming were inferred from the DNA. The table records some 71,000 clones, 75% to 85% of them present only once. This sequence joins TRBV12-3 or TRBV12-4 and TRBJ2-1; TRBD2 is a possible D gene (6 bases). The sequenced material came from peripheral blood. This receptor was identified in a woman aged 45 to 65 with acute or convalescent COVID-19. The CDR3 is CASSRGKGYEQFF. In DNA form, the CDR3 reads TGTGCCAGCAGCCGCGGGAAGGGATATGAGCAGTTCTTC.